This T cell receptor beta chain came from a study of blood T cell repertoires in COVID-19. Study summary: Material from acute and convalescent COVID-19 was sourced from the United States, Italy and Spain. T cells, B-cell-depleted T cells, or PBMCs provided the cDNA or gDNA that served as material.

Original methodology: Scientists estimated how many nucleated cells there were by amplifying reference gene primers. The repertoire was sequenced with immunoSEQ multiplex PCR; TCRdb's copy has only in-frame clones and lacks some. That table supplies the V and J calls and clone size; D and trimming were determined from the DNA. The sample has tens of thousands of clones; 75% to 90% are singletons. Per germline, CDR1 SNHLY and CDR2 FYNNEI. Trimming took off 0 bases at V and 2 bases at J, with 8 bases between the two ends. The CDR3 extends over 15 amino acids. This sequence joins TRBV2 and TRBJ2-1; D is possibly TRBD1 (5 bases). The TCR comes from a woman aged 50 to 60 with active COVID-19. Source material: peripheral blood. The CDR3: CASSEATGPYNEQFF. The CDR3 DNA is TGTGCCAGCAGTGAAGCAACAGGACCCTACAATGAGCAGTTCTTC.